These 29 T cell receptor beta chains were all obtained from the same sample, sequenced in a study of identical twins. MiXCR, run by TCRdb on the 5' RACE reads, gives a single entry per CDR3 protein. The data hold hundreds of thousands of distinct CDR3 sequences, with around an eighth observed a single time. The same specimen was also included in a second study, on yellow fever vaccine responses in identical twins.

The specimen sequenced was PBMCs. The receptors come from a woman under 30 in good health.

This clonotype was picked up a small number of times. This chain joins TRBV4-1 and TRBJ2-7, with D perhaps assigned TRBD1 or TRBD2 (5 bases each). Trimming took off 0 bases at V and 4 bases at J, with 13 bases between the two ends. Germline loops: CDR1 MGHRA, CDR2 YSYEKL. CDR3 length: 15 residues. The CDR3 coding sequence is TGCGCCAGCAGCCAAGAGAGGGGCGGAATTTACGAGCAGTACTTC. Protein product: CASSQERGGIYEQYF.

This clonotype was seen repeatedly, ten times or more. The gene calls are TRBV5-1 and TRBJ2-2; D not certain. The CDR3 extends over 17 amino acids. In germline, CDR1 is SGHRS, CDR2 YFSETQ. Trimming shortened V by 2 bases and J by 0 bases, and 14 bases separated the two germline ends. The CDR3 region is CASSLTKGPPNTGELFF. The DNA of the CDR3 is TGCGCCAGCAGCTTAACCAAGGGCCCACCGAACACCGGGGAGCTGTTTTTT.

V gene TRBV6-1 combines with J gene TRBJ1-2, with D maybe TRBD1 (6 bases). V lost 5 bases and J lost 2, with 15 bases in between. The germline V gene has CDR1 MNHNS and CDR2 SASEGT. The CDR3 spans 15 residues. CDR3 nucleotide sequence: TGTGCCAGCAGTCTAACAACTACAGGGAACTATGGCTACACCTTC. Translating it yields CASSLTTTGNYGYTF.

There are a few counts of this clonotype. DNA for the CDR3: TGTGCCAGCCGACAGGGGAATTGGGACGAGCAGTACTTC. This codes for CASRQGNWDEQYF. The genes are TRBV2 and TRBJ2-7; 8 nucleotides line up with TRBD1. Germline CDR1 and CDR2: SNHLY and FYNNEI. The CDR3 contains 13 residues. V lost 8 bases to trimming and J lost 5 bases; unmatched junction nucleotides: 8.

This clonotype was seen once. The CDR3 bases are TGTGCCAGCACGCCTCGTCCCTTCGGCTACAATGAGCAGTTCTTC. This codes for CASTPRPFGYNEQFF. The rearrangement uses TRBV27 and TRBJ2-1; D is ambiguous. The CDR3 runs to 15 residues. Trimming pared 7 bases from V and 3 bases from J, leaving 16 bases between. Germline CDR1 is MNHEY and CDR2 is SMNVEV (reference sequence).

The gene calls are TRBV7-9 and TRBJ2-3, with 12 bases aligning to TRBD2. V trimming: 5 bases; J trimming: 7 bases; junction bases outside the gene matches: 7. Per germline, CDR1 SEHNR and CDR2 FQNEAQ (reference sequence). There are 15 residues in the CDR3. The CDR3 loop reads CASSPGLAGVYTQYF. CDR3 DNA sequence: TGTGCCAGCAGCCCGGGACTAGCGGGCGTATATACGCAGTATTTT.

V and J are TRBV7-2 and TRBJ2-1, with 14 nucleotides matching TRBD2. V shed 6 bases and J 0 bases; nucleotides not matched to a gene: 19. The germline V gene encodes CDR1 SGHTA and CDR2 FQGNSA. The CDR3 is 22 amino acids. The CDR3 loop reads CASRKISNRTSGRTSSYNEQFF. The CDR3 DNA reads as TGTGCCAGCAGAAAAATATCCAACCGGACTAGCGGGAGGACCTCCTCCTACAATGAGCAGTTCTTC.

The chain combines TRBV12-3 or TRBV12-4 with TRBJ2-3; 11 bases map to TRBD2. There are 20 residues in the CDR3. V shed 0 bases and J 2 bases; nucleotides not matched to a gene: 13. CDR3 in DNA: TGTGCCAGCAGTTTAGCGCTTCGGGGACTAGCGGCCGTGAACACAGATACGCAGTATTTT. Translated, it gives CASSLALRGLAAVNTDTQYF.

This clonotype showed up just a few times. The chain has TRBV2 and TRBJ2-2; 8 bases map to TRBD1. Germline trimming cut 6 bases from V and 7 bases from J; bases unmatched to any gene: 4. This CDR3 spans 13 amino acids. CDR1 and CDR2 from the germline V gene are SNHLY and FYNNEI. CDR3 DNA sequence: TGTGCCAGCAGACGACAGGGGAACGGGGAGCTGTTTTTT. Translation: CASRRQGNGELFF.

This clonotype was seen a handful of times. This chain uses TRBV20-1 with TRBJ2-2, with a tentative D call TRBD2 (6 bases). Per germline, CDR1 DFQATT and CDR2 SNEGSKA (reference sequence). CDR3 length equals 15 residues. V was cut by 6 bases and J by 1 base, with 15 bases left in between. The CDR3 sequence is CSATRGSGNTGELFF. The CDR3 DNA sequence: TGCAGTGCCACCCGAGGTAGCGGGAACACCGGGGAGCTGTTTTTT.

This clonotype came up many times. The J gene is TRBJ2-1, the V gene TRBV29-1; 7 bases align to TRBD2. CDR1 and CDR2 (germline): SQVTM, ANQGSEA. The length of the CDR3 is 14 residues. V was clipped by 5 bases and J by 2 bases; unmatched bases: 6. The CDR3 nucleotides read TGCAGCGTTCTGGGGGGGGAGGCCTACAATGAGCAGTTCTTC. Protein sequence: CSVLGGEAYNEQFF.

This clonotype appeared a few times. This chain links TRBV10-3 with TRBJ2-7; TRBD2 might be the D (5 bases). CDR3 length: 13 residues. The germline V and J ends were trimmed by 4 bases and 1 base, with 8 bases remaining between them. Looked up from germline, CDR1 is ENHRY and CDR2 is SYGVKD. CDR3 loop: CAISVGDSYEQYV. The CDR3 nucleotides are TGTGCCATCAGTGTCGGGGATTCCTACGAGCAGTACGTC.

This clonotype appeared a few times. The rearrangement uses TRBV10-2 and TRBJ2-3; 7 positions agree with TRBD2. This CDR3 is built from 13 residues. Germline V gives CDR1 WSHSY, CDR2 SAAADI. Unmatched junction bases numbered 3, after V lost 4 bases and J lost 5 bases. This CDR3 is CASSVRGEDTQYF. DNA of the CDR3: TGCGCCAGCAGTGTACGGGGGGAAGATACGCAGTATTTT.

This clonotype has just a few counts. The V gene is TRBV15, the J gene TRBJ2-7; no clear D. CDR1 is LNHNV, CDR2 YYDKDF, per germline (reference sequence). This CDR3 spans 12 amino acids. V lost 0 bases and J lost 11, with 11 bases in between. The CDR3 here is CATSRDSNGKYV. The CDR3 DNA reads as TGTGCCACCAGCAGAGATTCTAACGGCAAGTACGTC.

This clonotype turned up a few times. The CDR3 region has the DNA TGTGCCAGCAGTCCGACAGGCGGCTACACCTTC. It yields the protein CASSPTGGYTF. The chain carries TRBV28 and TRBJ1-2; a possible D gene is TRBD1 (6 bases). CDR1 is MDHEN, CDR2 SYDVKM, per germline. The CDR3 sequence is 11 residues long. The V gene lost 5 bases and the J gene lost 8 bases, with 9 bases spanning the gap.

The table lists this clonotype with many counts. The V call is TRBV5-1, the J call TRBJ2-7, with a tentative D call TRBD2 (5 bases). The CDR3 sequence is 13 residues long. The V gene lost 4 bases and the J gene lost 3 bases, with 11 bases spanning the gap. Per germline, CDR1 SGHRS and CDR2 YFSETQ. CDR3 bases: TGCGCCAGCAGCGCCCCTACTAGCTACGAGCAGTACTTC. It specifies CASSAPTSYEQYF.

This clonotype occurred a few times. Written as DNA, the CDR3 is TGTGCCAGCAGTTTTAGCGGACCCCTCACAGATACGCAGTATTTT. Protein sequence: CASSFSGPLTDTQYF. This chain joins TRBV12-3 or TRBV12-4 and TRBJ2-3; tentative D call: TRBD2 (6 bases). This CDR3 has 15 residues. The V and J ends lost 3 bases and 2 bases respectively, with 12 bases between them.

The CDR3 sequence is CASSGTGTGITGELFF. As DNA, the CDR3 is TGTGCCAGCAGCGGCACCGGGACAGGGATCACCGGGGAGCTGTTTTTT. The chain combines TRBV9 with TRBJ2-2; 9 bases fit TRBD1. The CDR3 extends over 16 amino acids. The V gene end was trimmed by 3 bases and the J gene end by 4 bases; junction bases not matched to a gene: 7. Germline V gene sequence: CDR1 SGDLS, CDR2 YYNGEE.

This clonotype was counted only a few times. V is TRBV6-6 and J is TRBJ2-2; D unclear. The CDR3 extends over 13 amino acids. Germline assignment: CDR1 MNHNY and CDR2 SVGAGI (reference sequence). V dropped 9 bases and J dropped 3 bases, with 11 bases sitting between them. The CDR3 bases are TGTGCCAGTGGTGGCACTGACACCGGGGAGCTGTTTTTT. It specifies CASGGTDTGELFF.

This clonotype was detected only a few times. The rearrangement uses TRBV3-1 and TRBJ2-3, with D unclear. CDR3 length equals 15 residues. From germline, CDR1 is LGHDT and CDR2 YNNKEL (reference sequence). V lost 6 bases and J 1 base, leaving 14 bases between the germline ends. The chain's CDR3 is CASSPQLYGTDTQYF. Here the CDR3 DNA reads TGTGCCAGCAGTCCGCAATTGTATGGCACAGATACGCAGTATTTT.

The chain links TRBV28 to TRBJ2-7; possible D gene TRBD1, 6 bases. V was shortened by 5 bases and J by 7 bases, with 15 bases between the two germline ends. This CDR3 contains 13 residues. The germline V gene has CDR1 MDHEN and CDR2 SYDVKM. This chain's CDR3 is CASSNQGPREQYV. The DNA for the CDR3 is TGTGCCAGCAGTAACCAGGGGCCGCGAGAGCAGTACGTC.

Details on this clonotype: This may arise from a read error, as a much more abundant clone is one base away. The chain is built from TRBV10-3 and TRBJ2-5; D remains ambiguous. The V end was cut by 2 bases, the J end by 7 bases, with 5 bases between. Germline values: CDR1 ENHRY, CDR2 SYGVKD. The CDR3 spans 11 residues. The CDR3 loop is CAISETGTQYF. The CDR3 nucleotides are TGTGCCATCAGTGAGACGGGGACCCAGTACTTC.

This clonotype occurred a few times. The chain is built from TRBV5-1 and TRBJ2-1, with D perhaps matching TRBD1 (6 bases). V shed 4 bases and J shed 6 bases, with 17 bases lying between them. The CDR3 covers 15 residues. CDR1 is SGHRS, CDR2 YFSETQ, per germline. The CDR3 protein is CASSVYRDRLNEQFF. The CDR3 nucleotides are TGCGCCAGCAGCGTTTACAGGGATCGCCTCAATGAGCAGTTCTTC.

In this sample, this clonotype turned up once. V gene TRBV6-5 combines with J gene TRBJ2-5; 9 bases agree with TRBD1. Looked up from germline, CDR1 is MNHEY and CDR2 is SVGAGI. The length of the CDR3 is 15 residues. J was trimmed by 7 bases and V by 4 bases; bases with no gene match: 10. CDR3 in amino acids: CASSFLGQGDGTQYF. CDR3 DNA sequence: TGTGCCAGCAGTTTCCTGGGACAGGGAGACGGGACCCAGTACTTC.

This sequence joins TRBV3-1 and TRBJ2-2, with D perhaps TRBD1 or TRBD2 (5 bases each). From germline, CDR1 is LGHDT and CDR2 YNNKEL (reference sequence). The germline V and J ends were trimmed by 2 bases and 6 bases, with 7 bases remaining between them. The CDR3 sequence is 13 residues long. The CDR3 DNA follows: TGTGCCAGCAGCCAACAGGGACCCGGGGAGCTGTTTTTT. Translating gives CASSQQGPGELFF.

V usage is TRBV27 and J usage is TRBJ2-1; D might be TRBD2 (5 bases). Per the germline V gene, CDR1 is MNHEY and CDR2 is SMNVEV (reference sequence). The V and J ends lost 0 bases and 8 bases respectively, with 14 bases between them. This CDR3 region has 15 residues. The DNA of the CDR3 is TGTGCCAGCAGTTTATCCCCCTGGGAGAGGGATGAGCAGTTCTTC. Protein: CASSLSPWERDEQFF.

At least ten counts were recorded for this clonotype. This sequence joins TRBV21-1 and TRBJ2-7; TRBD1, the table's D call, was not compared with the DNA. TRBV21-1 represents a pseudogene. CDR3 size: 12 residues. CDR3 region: CASPKSPDEQYF. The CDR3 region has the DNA TGTGCCAGCCCCAAAAGCCCGGACGAGCAGTACTTC.

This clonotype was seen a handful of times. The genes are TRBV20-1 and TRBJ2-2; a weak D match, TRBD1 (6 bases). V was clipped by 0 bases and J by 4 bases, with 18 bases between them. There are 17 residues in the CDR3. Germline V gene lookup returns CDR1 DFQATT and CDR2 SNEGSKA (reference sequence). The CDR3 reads CSARDSWATGSTGELFF. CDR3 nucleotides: TGCAGTGCTAGAGATAGTTGGGCCACAGGGAGCACCGGGGAGCTGTTTTTT.

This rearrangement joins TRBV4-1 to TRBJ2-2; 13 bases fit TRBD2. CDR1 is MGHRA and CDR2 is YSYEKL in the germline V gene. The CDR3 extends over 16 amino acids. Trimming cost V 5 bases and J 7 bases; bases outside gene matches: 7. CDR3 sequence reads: CASSARTSGSVGELFF. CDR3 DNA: TGCGCCAGCAGCGCCCGGACTAGCGGGAGTGTCGGGGAGCTGTTTTTT.